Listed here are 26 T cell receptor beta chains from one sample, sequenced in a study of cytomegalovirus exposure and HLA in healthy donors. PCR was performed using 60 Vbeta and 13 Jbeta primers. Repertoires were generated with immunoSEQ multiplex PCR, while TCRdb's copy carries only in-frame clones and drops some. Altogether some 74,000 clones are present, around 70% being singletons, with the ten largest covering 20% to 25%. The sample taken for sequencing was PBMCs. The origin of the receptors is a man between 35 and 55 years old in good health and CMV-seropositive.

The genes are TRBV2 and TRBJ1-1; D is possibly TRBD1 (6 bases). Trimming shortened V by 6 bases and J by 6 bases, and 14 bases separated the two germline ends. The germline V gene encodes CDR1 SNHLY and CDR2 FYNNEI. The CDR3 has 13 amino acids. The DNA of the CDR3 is TGTGCCAGCAGAGGGACAACCGGCGCTGAAGCTTTCTTT. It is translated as CASRGTTGAEAFF.

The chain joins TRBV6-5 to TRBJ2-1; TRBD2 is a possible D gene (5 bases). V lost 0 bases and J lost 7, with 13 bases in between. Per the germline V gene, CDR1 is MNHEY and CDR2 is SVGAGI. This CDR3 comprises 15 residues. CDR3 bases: TGTGCCAGCAGTTACTCAGCGGTGAGTGGGAATGAGCAGTTCTTC. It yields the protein CASSYSAVSGNEQFF.

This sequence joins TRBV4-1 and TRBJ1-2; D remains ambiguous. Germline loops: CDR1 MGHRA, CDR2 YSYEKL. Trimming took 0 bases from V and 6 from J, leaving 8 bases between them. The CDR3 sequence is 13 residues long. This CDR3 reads CASSQEAGDGYTF. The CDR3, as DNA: TGCGCCAGCAGCCAAGAGGCTGGAGATGGCTACACCTTC.

The CDR3 protein is CASSFPGASGGAGKTQYF. DNA for the CDR3: TGTGCCAGCAGTTTCCCGGGGGCTAGCGGGGGGGCGGGAAAGACCCAGTACTTC. This rearrangement joins TRBV28 to TRBJ2-5, with 12 positions matching TRBD2. V shed 3 bases, J shed 6 bases, and the junction held 14 bases outside the gene matches. The germline gives CDR1 MDHEN, CDR2 SYDVKM. The CDR3 loop spans 18 amino acids.

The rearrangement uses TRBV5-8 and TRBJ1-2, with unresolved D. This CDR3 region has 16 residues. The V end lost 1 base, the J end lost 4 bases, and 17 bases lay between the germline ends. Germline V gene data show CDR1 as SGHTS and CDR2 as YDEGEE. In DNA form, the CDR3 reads TGTGCCAGCAGCTTGTCCCGCTCCCGGGTGTCCTATGGCTACACCTTC. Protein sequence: CASSLSRSRVSYGYTF.

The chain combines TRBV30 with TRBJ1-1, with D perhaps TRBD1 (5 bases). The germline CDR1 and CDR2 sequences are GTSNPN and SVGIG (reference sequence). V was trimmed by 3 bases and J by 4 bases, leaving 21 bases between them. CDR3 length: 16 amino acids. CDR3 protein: CAWRDLWGGDSTEAFF. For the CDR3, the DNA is TGTGCCTGGAGGGATCTCTGGGGGGGTGATAGCACTGAAGCTTTCTTT.

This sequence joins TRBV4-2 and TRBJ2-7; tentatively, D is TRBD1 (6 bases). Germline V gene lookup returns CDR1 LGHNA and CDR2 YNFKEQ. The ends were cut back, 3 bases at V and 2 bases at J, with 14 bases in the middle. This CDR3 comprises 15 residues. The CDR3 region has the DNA TGTGCCAGCAGCCAGGGGGCCGGATCGGCCTACGAGCAGTACTTC. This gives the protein CASSQGAGSAYEQYF.

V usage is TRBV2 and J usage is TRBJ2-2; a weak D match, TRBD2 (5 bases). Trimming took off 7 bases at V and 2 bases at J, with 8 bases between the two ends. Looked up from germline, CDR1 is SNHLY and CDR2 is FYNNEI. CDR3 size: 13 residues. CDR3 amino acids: CASTRGNTGELFF. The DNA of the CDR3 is TGTGCCAGCACCCGGGGAAACACCGGGGAGCTGTTTTTT.

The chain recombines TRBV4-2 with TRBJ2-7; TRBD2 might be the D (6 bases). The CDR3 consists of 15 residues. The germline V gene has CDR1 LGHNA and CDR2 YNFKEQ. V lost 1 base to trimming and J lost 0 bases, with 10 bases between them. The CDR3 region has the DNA TGTGCCAGCAGCCAAGGTACCGGGAGCTCCTACGAGCAGTACTTC. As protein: CASSQGTGSSYEQYF.

CDR3 residues: CASSSPGGADSDTQYF. CDR3 in DNA: TGTGCCAGCAGCTCCCCCGGAGGAGCGGATTCAGATACGCAGTATTTT. The chain couples TRBV7-6 to TRBJ2-3; a weak D match, TRBD2 (5 bases). CDR1 SGHVS and CDR2 FNYEAQ come from the germline V gene. Trimming took off 4 bases at V and 4 bases at J, with 18 bases between the two ends. The CDR3 has 16 residues. Filled out from reference TRBV7-6 and TRBJ2-3, the complete variable domain reads GAGVSQSPRYKVTKRGQDVALRCDPISGHVSLYWYRQALGQGPEFLTYFNYEAQQDKSGLPNDRFSAERPEGSISTLTIQRTEQRDSAMYRCASSSPGGADSDTQYFGPGTRLTVL.

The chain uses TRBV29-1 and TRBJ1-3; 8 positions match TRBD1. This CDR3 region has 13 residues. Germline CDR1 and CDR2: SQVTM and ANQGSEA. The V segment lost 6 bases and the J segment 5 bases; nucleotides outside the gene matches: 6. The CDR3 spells CSVLDRGRNTIYF. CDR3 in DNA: TGCAGCGTGCTCGACAGGGGTAGAAACACCATATATTTT.

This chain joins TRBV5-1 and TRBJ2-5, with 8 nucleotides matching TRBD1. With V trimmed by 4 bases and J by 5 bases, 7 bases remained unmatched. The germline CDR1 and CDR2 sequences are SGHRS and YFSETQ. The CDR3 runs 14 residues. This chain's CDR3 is CASSGQGREETQYF. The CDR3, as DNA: TGCGCCAGCAGCGGACAGGGTCGGGAGGAGACCCAGTACTTC. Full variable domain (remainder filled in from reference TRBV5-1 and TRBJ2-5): KAGVTQTPRYLIKTRGQQVTLSCSPISGHRSVSWYQQTPGQGLQFLFEYFSETQRNKGNFPGRFSGRQFSNSRSEMNVSTLELGDSALYLCASSGQGREETQYFGPGTRLLVL.

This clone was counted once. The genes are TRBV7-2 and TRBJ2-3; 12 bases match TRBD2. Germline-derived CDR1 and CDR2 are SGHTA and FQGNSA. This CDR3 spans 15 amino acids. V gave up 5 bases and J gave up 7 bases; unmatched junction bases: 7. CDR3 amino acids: CASSRSSGGENTQYF. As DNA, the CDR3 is TGTGCCAGCAGCCGCTCTAGCGGGGGGGAAAATACGCAGTATTTT.

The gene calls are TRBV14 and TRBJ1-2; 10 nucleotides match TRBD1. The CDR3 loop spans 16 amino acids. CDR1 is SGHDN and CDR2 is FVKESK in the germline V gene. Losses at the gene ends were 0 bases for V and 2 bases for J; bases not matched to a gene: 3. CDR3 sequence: CASSQDWGQGNYGYTF. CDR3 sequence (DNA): TGTGCCAGCAGCCAAGATTGGGGACAGGGGAACTATGGCTACACCTTC.

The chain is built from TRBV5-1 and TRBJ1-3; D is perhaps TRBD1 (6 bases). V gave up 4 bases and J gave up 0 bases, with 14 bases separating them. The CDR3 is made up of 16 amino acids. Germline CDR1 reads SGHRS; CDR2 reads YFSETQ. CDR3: CASSITGIRSGNTIYF. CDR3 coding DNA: TGCGCCAGCAGCATAACAGGGATTCGCTCTGGAAACACCATATATTTT.

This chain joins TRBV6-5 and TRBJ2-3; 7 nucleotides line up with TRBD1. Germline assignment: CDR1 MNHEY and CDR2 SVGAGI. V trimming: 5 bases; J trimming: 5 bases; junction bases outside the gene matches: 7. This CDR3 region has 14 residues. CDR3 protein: CASSKRQGKDTQYF. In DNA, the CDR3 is TGTGCCAGCAGTAAACGACAGGGAAAAGATACGCAGTATTTT.

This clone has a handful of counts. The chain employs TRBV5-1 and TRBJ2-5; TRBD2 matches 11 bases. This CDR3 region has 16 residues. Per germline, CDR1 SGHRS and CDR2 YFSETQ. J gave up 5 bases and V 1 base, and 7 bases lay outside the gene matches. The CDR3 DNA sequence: TGCGCCAGCAGCTTGCGTATACTAGCGGGGGAGGAGACCCAGTACTTC. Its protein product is CASSLRILAGEETQYF.

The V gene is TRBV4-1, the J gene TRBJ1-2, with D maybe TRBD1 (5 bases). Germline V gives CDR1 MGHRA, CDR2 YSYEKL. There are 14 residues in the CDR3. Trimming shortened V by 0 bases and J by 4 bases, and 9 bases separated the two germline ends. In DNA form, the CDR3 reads TGCGCCAGCAGCCAAGATACAGGTACCTATGGCTACACCTTC. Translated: CASSQDTGTYGYTF.

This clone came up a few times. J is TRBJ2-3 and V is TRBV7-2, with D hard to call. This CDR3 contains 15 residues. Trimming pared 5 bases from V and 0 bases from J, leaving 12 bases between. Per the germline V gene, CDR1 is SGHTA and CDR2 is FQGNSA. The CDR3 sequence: CASSTNPLSTDTQYF. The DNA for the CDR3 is TGTGCCAGCAGCACCAACCCACTGAGCACAGATACGCAGTATTTT.

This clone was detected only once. CDR3 sequence: CASSQPTDSYEQYF. In nucleotides, the CDR3 is TGCGCCAGCAGCCAACCGACAGACTCCTACGAGCAGTACTTC. V is TRBV4-1 and J is TRBJ2-7; D is possibly TRBD1 (5 bases). This CDR3 has 14 residues. V shed 2 bases and J shed 0 bases, with 8 bases lying between them. Germline V gives CDR1 MGHRA, CDR2 YSYEKL.

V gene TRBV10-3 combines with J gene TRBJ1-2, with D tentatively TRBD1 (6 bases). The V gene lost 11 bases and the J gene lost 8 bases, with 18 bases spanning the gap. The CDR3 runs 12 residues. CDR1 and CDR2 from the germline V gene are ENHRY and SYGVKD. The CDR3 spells CASRDAQGGYTF. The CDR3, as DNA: TGTGCCTCACGGGACGCCCAGGGGGGCTACACCTTC.

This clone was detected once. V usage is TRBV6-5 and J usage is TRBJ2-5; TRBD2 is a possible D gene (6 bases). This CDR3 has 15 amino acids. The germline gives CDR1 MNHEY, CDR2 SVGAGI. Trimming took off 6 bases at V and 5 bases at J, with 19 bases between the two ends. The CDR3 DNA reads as TGTGCCAGCAGCTCCGGTGGGGGGAGCGAGGAGACCCAGTACTTC. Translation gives CASSSGGGSEETQYF.

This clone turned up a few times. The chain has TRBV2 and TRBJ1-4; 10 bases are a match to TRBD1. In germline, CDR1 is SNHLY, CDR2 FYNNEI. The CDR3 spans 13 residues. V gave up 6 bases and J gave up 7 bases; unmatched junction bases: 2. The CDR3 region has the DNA TGTGCCAGCAGGGGACAGGGGCCTGAAAAACTGTTTTTT. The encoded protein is CASRGQGPEKLFF.

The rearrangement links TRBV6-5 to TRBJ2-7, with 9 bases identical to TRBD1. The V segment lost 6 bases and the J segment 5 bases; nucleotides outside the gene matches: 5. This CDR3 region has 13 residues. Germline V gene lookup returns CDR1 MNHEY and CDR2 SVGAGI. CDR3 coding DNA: TGTGCCAGCAGGGGGACAGGGCGGGACGAGCAGTACTTC. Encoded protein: CASRGTGRDEQYF.

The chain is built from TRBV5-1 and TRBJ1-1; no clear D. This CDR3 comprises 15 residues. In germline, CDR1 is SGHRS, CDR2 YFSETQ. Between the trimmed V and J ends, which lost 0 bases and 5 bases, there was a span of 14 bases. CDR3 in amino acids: CASSLASGLRTEAFF. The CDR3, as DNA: TGCGCCAGCAGCTTGGCGTCCGGCCTGAGGACTGAAGCTTTCTTT.

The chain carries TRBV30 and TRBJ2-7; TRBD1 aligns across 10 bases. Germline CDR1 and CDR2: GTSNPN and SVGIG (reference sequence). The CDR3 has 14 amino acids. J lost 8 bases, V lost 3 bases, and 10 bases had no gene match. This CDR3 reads CAWSLGGTGDQQYF. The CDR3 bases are TGTGCCTGGAGCTTAGGTGGGACAGGGGACCAGCAGTACTTC.